This T cell receptor beta chain was sequenced in a study of CD8 T cells in Susac syndrome. Trimming at V came to 5 bases and at J to 1 base, leaving 4 bases not matched to a gene. Germline lookup yields CDR1 MDHEN and CDR2 SYDVKM. This CDR3 spans 15 amino acids. Details on this clonotype: The CDR3 does not end in the conserved phenylalanine or tryptophan, so this is likely a read error.

The RNA input was about 0.5 to 1 ug, and it was reverse transcribed with random hexamers. Multiplex immunoSEQ PCR targeted 54 Vbeta and 13 Jbeta TCR beta segments. TCRdb reprocessed the immunoSEQ multiplex PCR reads with MiXCR, giving one entry per CDR3 protein. The sample contains some 260,000 distinct CDR3 sequences, 80% to 90% of which appear only once. Relapsing-remitting disease, either stable or active, was present in the treatment-naive patients who were the multiple sclerosis controls. This sequence originates from a human donor with multiple sclerosis. The sequenced sample consisted of CD8+ T cells from PBMCs. The rearrangement links TRBV28 to TRBJ2-5; TRBD2 agrees at 10 bases. CDR3 DNA: TGTGCCAGCAGTGGACTAGCGGAGTCCCAAGAGACCCAGTACCTC. Translation gives CASSGLAESQETQYL.